This record covers a single T cell receptor beta chain. This record belongs to a study of blood T cell repertoires in COVID-19. Trimming took 7 bases from V and 4 from J; bases not matched to a gene: 9. Germline loops: CDR1 MDHEN, CDR2 SYDVKM. The CDR3 length is 15 residues. Clones were sequenced by immunoSEQ multiplex PCR, and TCRdb holds only the in-frame ones, with some missing. The table shows about 320,000 clones, with roughly nine tenths occurring only once. This sequence was found in a man in his sixties who had recovered from COVID-19. The sequenced material came from PBMCs or T cells enriched from blood (not recorded which). The chain couples TRBV28 to TRBJ2-3; TRBD2 matches at 9 bases. The CDR3 reads CASTVQAGGADTQYF. The DNA of the CDR3 is TGTGCCAGCACCGTCCAAGCGGGAGGTGCAGATACGCAGTATTTT.